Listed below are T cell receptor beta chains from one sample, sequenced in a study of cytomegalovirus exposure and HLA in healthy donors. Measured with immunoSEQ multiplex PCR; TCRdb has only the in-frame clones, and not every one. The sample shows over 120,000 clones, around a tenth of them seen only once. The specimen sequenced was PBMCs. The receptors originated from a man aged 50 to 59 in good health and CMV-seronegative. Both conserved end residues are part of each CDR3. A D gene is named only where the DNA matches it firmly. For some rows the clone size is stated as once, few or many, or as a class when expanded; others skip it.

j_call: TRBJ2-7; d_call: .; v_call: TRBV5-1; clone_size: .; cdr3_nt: TGCGCCAGCAGCCCAGACCTCGGGTTTCCGGGTTATACCTACGAGCAGTACTTC; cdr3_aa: CASSPDLGFPGYTYEQYF
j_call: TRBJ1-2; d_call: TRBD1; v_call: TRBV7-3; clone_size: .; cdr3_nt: TGTGCCAGCAGCCCGGGACAGGGCTATGGCTACACCTTC; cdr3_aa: CASSPGQGYGYTF
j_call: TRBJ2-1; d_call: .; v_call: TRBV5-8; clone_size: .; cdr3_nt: TGTGCCAGCAGCTTTGGGCTATACAATGAGCAGTTCTTC; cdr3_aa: CASSFGLYNEQFF
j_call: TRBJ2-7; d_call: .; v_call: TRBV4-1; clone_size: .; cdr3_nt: TGCGCCAGCAGCCAAGATCTTGGAGGTTCGGGGGCCTACGAGCAGTACTTC; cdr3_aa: CASSQDLGGSGAYEQYF
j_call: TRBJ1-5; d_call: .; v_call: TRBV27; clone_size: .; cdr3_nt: TGTGCCAGCAGGAGAGGACTGAATAGCAATCAGCCCCAGCATTTT; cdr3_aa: CASRRGLNSNQPQHF
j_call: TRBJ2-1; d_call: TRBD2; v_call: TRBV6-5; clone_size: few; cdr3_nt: TGTGCCAGCAGGGGGGAGGGCTCCTACAATGAGCAGTTCTTC; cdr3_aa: CASRGEGSYNEQFF
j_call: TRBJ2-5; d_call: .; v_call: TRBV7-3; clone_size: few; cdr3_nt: TGTGCCAGCAGCCTTCCCTGGGGAGTGGACAGCCAAGAGACCCAGTACTTC; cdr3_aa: CASSLPWGVDSQETQYF
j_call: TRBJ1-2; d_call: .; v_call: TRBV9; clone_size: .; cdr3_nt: TGTGCCAGCAGCGCCGAAGGGGGAAGGAGGTATGGCTACACCTTC; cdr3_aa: CASSAEGGRRYGYTF
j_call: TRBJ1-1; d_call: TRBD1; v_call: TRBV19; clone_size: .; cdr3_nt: TGTGCCAGTAGTCTAACGACAGGGTGGAGGACTGAAGCTTTCTTT; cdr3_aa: CASSLTTGWRTEAFF
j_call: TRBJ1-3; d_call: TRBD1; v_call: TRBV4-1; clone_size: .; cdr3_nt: TGCGCCAGCAGCCAGCAACAGGGGGACCAGTCTGGAAACACCATATATTTT; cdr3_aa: CASSQQQGDQSGNTIYF
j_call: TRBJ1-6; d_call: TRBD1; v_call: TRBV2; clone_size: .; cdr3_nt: TGTGCCAGACCCATCGGGACAGTAATCTTTAGCTCCTATAATTCACCCCTCCACTTT; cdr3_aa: CARPIGTVIFSSYNSPLHF
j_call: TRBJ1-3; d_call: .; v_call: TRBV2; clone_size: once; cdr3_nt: TGTGCCAGCAGTGAACAGGGCCTCTCTGGAAACACCATATATTTT; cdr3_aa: CASSEQGLSGNTIYF
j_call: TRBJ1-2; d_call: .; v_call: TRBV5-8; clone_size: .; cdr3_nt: TGTGCCAGCAGCTTGGGTAACAGCCCTAACTATGGCTACACCTTC; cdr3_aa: CASSLGNSPNYGYTF
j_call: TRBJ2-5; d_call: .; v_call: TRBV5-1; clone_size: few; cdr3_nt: TGCGCCAGCAGCTTGGTGCCGGTCCAAGAGACCCAGTACTTC; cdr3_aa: CASSLVPVQETQYF
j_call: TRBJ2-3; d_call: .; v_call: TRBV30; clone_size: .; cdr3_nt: TGTGCCTGGAGTCGCGGCGGCTCCACAGATACGCAGTATTTT; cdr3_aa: CAWSRGGSTDTQYF
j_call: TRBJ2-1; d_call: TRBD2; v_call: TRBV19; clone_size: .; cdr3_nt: TGTGCCAGTAGTATCTCTAGCGGGAGTTCCTACAATGAGCAGTTCTTC; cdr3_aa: CASSISSGSSYNEQFF
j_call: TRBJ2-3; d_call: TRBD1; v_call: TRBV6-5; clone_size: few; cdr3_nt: TGTGCCAGCAGCCACCGGACAGGGGGCCTAGATACGCAGTATTTT; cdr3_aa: CASSHRTGGLDTQYF
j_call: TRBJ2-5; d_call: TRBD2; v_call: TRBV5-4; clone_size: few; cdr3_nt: TGTGCCAGCAGCTCCCATAGCGGGGGGGCCTCAGAGACCCAGTACTTC; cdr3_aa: CASSSHSGGASETQYF
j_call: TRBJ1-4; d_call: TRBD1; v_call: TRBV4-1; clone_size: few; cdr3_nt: TGCGCCAGCAGATACGGGACAGGCGGAGAAAAACTGTTTTTT; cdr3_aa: CASRYGTGGEKLFF
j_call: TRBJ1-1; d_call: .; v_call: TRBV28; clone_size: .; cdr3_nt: TGTGCCAGCAGAGAACAGGGCAGCACTGAAGCTTTCTTT; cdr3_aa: CASREQGSTEAFF
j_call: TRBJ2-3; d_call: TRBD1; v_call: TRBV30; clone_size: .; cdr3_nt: TGTGCCTGGACAAGGGGGCCCAGCACAGATACGCAGTATTTT; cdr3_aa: CAWTRGPSTDTQYF
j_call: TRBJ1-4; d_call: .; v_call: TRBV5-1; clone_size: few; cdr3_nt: TGCGCCAGCAGCCTCGCAGGGCCTTGGGGGGGTGAAAAACTGTTTTTT; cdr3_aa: CASSLAGPWGGEKLFF
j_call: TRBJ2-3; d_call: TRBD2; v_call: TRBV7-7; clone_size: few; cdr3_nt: TGTGCCAGCAGCCCCGGCGGGGGAGATACGCAGTATTTT; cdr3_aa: CASSPGGGDTQYF
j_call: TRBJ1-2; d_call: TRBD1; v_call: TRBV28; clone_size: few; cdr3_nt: TGTGCCAGCAGCGGGGGACAGGGATATTTATATGGCTACACCTTC; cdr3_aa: CASSGGQGYLYGYTF
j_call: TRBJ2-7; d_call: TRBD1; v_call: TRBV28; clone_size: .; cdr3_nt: TGTGCCAGCAACGATCCGCGACAGGGGCTTTCCTACGAGCAGTACTTC; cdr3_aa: CASNDPRQGLSYEQYF
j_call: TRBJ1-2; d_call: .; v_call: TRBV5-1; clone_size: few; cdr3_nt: TGCGCCAGCAGCTTGATACCGGACTACTATGGCTACACCTTC; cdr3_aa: CASSLIPDYYGYTF
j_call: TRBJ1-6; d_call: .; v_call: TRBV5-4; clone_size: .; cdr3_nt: TGTGCCAGCAACACAGGGTTGGGGAATAATTCACCCCTCCACTTT; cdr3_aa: CASNTGLGNNSPLHF
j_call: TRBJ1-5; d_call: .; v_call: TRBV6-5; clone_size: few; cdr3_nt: TGTGCCAGCAGTTACAGGGGTAGCAATCAGCCCCAGCATTTT; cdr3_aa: CASSYRGSNQPQHF
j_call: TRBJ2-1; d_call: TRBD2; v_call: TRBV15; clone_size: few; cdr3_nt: TGTGCCACCAGCATCCGGCCGGGAGGCTACAATGAGCAGTTCTTC; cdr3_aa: CATSIRPGGYNEQFF
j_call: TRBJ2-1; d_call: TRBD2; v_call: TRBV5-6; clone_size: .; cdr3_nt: TGTGCCAGCAGATTGCGGGGGGGAGTTACCTACAATGAGCAGTTCTTC; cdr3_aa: CASRLRGGVTYNEQFF
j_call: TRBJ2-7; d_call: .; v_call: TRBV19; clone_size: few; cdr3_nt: TGTGCCAGTAGTATAGGGAGGTCCCCCTCCTACGAGCAGTACTTC; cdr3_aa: CASSIGRSPSYEQYF
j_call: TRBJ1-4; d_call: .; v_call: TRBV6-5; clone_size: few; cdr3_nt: TGTGCCAGCAGTTCAGGGGCACGCGAAAAACTGTTTTTT; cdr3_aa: CASSSGAREKLFF
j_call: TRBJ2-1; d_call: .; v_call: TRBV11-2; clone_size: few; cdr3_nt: TGTGCCAGCAGCTCGGAACCGGGAGTTGAGCAGTTCTTC; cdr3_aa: CASSSEPGVEQFF
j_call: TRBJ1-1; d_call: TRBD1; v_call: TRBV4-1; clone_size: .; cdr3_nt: TGCGCCAGCAGCCAAGGGGACAGGGACACTGAAGCTTTCTTT; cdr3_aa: CASSQGDRDTEAFF
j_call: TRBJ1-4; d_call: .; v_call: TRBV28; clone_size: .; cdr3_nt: TGTGCCACCCACCCGCAGGACTCTAATGAAAAACTGTTTTTT; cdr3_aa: CATHPQDSNEKLFF
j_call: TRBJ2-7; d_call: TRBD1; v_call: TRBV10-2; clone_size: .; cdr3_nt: TGCGCCAGCTCGCGGACAGGCTCCTACGAGCAGTACTTC; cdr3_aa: CASSRTGSYEQYF
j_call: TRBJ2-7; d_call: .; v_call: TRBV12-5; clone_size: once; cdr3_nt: TGTGCTAGTGGTTTGGTGCCAGGTCGAGGGTCCTACGAGCAGTACTTC; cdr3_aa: CASGLVPGRGSYEQYF
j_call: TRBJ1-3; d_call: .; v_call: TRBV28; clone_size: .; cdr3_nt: TGTGCCAGCAGCCTACAGCCAGGAGGAAACACCATATATTTT; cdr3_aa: CASSLQPGGNTIYF
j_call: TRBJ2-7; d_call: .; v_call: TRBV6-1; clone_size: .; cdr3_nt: TGTGCCAGTGGTAGGGCGTCCGGGAGCTGGGACGAGCAGTACTTC; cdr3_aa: CASGRASGSWDEQYF
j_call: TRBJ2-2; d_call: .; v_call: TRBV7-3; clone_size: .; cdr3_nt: TGTGCCAGCAGCTTAAGGCAGGGGCCGAACACCGGGGAGCTGTTTTTT; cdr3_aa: CASSLRQGPNTGELFF
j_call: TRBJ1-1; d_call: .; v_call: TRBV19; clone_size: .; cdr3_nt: TGTGCCAGTACCGGGGGGTCTGGGAACACTGAAGCTTTCTTT; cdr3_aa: CASTGGSGNTEAFF
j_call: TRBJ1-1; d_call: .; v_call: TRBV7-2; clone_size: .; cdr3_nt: TGTGCCAGCAGCTTGAACAGGAGATACACTGAAGCTTTCTTT; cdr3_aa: CASSLNRRYTEAFF
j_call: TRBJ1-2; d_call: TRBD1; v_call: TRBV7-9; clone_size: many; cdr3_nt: TGTGCCAGCGCCTTGACAGGGCTCCCCGTCACCTTC; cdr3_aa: CASALTGLPVTF
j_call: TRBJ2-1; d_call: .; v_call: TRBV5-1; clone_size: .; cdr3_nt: TGCGCCAGCAGCTTGGAGGCCAGGGGCCCTCAGGATGAGCAGTTCTTC; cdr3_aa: CASSLEARGPQDEQFF
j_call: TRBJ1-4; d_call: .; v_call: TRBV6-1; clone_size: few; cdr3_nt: TGTGCCAGCATTTATACAGGGTTCTTAGGTGAAAAACTGTTTTTT; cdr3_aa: CASIYTGFLGEKLFF
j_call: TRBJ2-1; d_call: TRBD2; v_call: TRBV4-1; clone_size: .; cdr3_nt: TGCGCCAGCAGCCAAGGGCCGACTAGCACTTATGAGCAGTTCTTC; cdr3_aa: CASSQGPTSTYEQFF
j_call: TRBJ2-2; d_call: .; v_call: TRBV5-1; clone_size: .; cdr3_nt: TGCGCCAGCAGCCTCAGAGCGACTCACACCGGGGAGCTGTTTTTT; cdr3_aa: CASSLRATHTGELFF
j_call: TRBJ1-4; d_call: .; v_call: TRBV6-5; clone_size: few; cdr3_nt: TGTGCCAGCAGTTACCGGGGTGCAACTAATGAAAAACTGTTTTTT; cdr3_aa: CASSYRGATNEKLFF
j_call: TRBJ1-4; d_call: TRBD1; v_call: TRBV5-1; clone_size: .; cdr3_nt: TGCGCCAGCAGCTCCCGGACAGGGGGGGGAGTGGAAAAACTGTTTTTT; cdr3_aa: CASSSRTGGGVEKLFF
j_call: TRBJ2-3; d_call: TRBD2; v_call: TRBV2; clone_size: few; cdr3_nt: TGTGCCAGCGGGACTAGCGAAGATACGCAGTATTTT; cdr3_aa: CASGTSEDTQYF